Below are 14 T cell receptor beta chains sequenced from a single sample in a study of OX40 agonist ivuxolimab in advanced cancers. Only in-frame clones appear in the TCRdb table, and some are missing; sequencing was by immunoSEQ multiplex PCR. Of roughly 69,000 clones listed, 91% are singletons. The sequencing here drew on CD4+ or CD8+ T cells sorted from blood, taken in a trial of the OX40 agonist ivuxolimab. The receptor source for this set is an adult with an advanced solid tumor such as melanoma, head and neck, liver or kidney cancer.

The rearrangement links TRBV23-1 to TRBJ1-1, with 9 positions matching TRBD1. TRBV23-1 carries the ORF label, with uncertain function. V trimming: 6 bases; J trimming: 10 bases; junction bases outside the gene matches: 15. The CDR3 sequence is 15 residues long. CDR3 bases: TGCGCCAGCAGGCCGGCTGGGACAGGGAAATGGGTAGCTTTCTTT. This encodes CASRPAGTGKWVAFF.

The table lists this clone with a count of one. This rearrangement joins TRBV30 to TRBJ1-5; D remains ambiguous. Germline CDR1 and CDR2: GTSNPN and SVGIG (reference sequence). The CDR3 totals 17 residues. Trimming removed 0 bases from V and 1 base from J, with 16 bases in between. The CDR3 is CAWSVGSSSRSNQPQHF. Here the CDR3 DNA reads TGTGCCTGGAGTGTAGGCTCTTCGAGCAGGAGCAATCAGCCCCAGCATTTT.

The genes are TRBV11-2 and TRBJ2-7; weak D call: TRBD2 (6 bases). The germline V gene has CDR1 SGHAT and CDR2 FQNNGV. The CDR3 loop spans 12 amino acids. Deletions cut 3 bases from V and 7 bases from J, with 10 bases between. CDR3 loop: CASSFGAGEQYF. The CDR3, as DNA: TGTGCCAGCAGCTTCGGGGCGGGGGAGCAGTACTTC.

This chain joins TRBV25-1 and TRBJ2-5, with TRBD2 matching over 11 bases. Per the germline V gene, CDR1 is MGHDK and CDR2 is SYGVNS. J lost 0 bases, V lost 11 bases, and 8 bases had no gene match. This CDR3 region has 15 residues. The CDR3 sequence is CAGTSLAGDQETQYF. The DNA of the CDR3 is TGTGCCGGGACGTCACTAGCGGGAGACCAAGAGACCCAGTACTTC.

V usage is TRBV11-2 and J usage is TRBJ2-7; the D is unclear. V shed 4 bases and J shed 7 bases, with 8 bases lying between them. The CDR3 consists of 11 residues. CDR1 is SGHAT, CDR2 FQNNGV, per germline. CDR3 nucleotides: TGTGCCAGCAGCTCTAAAGCGGAGCAGTACTTC. Residues: CASSSKAEQYF.

This chain connects TRBV5-1 to TRBJ2-3; TRBD2 matches at 12 bases. The ends lost 3 bases at V and 4 bases at J; junction bases unmatched: 6. Germline V lookup: CDR1 SGHRS, CDR2 YFSETQ. The CDR3 spans 16 residues. The CDR3 loop is CASSSRLAGVSDTQYF. The CDR3 DNA sequence: TGCGCCAGCAGCTCAAGACTAGCGGGAGTCTCAGATACGCAGTATTTT.

V gene TRBV14 combines with J gene TRBJ2-3; unclear D gene. This CDR3 is built from 14 residues. In germline, CDR1 is SGHDN, CDR2 FVKESK. The germline V and J ends were trimmed by 6 bases and 4 bases, with 14 bases remaining between them. CDR3 sequence (DNA): TGTGCCAGCAGACCAAATAACTGGGCAGATACGCAGTATTTT. Its translation is CASRPNNWADTQYF.

This clone appeared once. Distinct nucleotide sequences in the sample also encode this CDR3. The rearrangement uses TRBV30 and TRBJ1-4, with unresolved D. This CDR3 contains 12 residues. CDR1 and CDR2 from the germline V gene are GTSNPN and SVGIG (reference sequence). The V end was cut by 0 bases, the J end by 8 bases, with 7 bases between. The CDR3 reads CAWSVRGEKLFF. The CDR3 DNA sequence: TGTGCCTGGAGTGTACGTGGAGAAAAACTGTTTTTT.

The rearrangement links TRBV4-1 to TRBJ1-2; D uncertain. The CDR3 has 16 residues. CDR1 MGHRA and CDR2 YSYEKL come from the germline V gene. Trimming cost V 3 bases and J 4 bases, with 18 bases left between them. CDR3 coding DNA: TGCGCCAGCAGCCACCTCAAACTCCTCAGGAGCTATGGCTACACCTTC. Encoded protein: CASSHLKLLRSYGYTF.

J is TRBJ2-6 and V is TRBV7-2, with unresolved D. CDR3 length equals 13 residues. Germline-derived CDR1 and CDR2 are SGHTA and FQGNSA. V was trimmed by 5 bases and J by 0 bases, leaving 2 bases between them. This CDR3 reads CASSVSGANVLTF. CDR3 nucleotide sequence: TGTGCCAGCAGCGTCTCTGGGGCCAACGTCCTGACTTTC.

The chain is built from TRBV28 and TRBJ1-5; D unresolved. CDR3 length: 15 residues. Germline V gene lookup returns CDR1 MDHEN and CDR2 SYDVKM. V lost 7 bases and J 6 bases, leaving 19 bases between the germline ends. CDR3 DNA: TGTGCCAGCAACGAAAGCGGGGATCGGTCTCAGCCCCAGCATTTT. As protein: CASNESGDRSQPQHF.

The genes are TRBV19 and TRBJ2-1; D gene uncertain. CDR1 is LNHDA and CDR2 is SQIVND in the germline V gene (reference sequence). The V gene lost 3 bases and the J gene lost 15 bases, with 21 bases spanning the gap. The CDR3 has 14 amino acids. The CDR3 DNA reads TGTGCCAGTAGTATGAGCCCGAGCAGACCTCCATGGTTCTTC. It translates to CASSMSPSRPPWFF.

The rearrangement joins TRBV9 to TRBJ2-3; 7 nucleotides match TRBD1. V was pared by 3 bases and J by 2 bases, with 9 bases of the junction left unmatched. Looked up from germline, CDR1 is SGDLS and CDR2 is YYNGEE. This CDR3 spans 16 amino acids. The CDR3 protein is CASSGGTEFYTDTQYF. CDR3 DNA sequence: TGTGCCAGCAGCGGAGGGACAGAATTTTACACAGATACGCAGTATTTT.

The rearrangement uses TRBV27 and TRBJ1-5, with D perhaps matching TRBD1 (5 bases). V was trimmed by 2 bases and J by 8 bases, leaving 13 bases between them. The CDR3 is 14 residues long. CDR1 is MNHEY, CDR2 SMNVEV, per germline (reference sequence). The CDR3 loop is CASSLRGAVEPQHF. CDR3 sequence (DNA): TGTGCCAGCAGTTTACGAGGGGCGGTGGAGCCCCAGCATTTT.